This passage covers 25 T cell receptor beta chains from one sample sequenced in a study of regulatory T cells in long-lasting Graves disease. Regarding time point: newly diagnosed GD, antithyroid drugs for less than 3 months. PBMCs were the source of the RNA used for TCR sequencing. Building the TCR beta libraries relied on iRepertoire HTBI primers, and CDR3 regions underwent Arm-PCR. TCRdb used MiXCR to reprocess the multiplex PCR reads, holding one entry per CDR3 protein. The sample has about 430,000 distinct CDR3 sequences; about 15% are singletons. This sample was also put to use in a study of T cells in Graves' hyperthyroidism and ophthalmopathy.

The sample in question was peripheral blood mononuclear cells (PBMCs), obtained at new diagnosis, from a patient treated with antithyroid drugs. These receptors originate from a woman in her thirties or forties with Graves disease.

This clonotype was seen more than once but under ten times. The chain couples TRBV20-1 to TRBJ1-1, with 7 bases lining up with TRBD1. From germline, CDR1 is DFQATT and CDR2 SNEGSKA (reference sequence). V lost 6 bases and J lost 4; bases outside the gene matches: 8. The CDR3 runs to 13 residues. The CDR3 spells CSAHLQGGTEAFF. The CDR3 bases are TGCAGTGCCCACCTGCAGGGGGGCACTGAAGCTTTCTTT.

This clonotype has more than one count but fewer than ten. The V gene is TRBV11-1, the J gene TRBJ2-2, with TRBD1 as a possible D gene (7 bases). The CDR3 covers 15 residues. Germline loops: CDR1 SGHAT, CDR2 FQDESV (reference sequence). V lost 3 bases, J lost 4 bases, and 12 bases lay in between. CDR3 loop: CASSLEGAGTGELFF. The CDR3 nucleotides are TGTGCCAGCAGCTTGGAGGGGGCGGGCACCGGGGAGCTGTTTTTT.

There are many counts of this clonotype. V and J are TRBV28 and TRBJ1-1, with D uncertain. The CDR3 covers 12 residues. Germline V gene lookup returns CDR1 MDHEN and CDR2 SYDVKM. The ends were cut back, 3 bases at V and 6 bases at J, with 8 bases in the middle. The CDR3 is CASSFVRAEAFF. CDR3 nucleotide sequence: TGTGCCAGCAGTTTCGTCAGAGCTGAAGCTTTCTTT.

This rearrangement joins TRBV7-9 to TRBJ2-3, with TRBD2 as a possible D gene (5 bases). The CDR3 has 14 amino acids. Germline V lookup: CDR1 SEHNR, CDR2 FQNEAQ (reference sequence). The V and J ends lost 5 bases and 4 bases respectively, with 13 bases between them. The CDR3 sequence is CASSASPRADTQYF. CDR3 nucleotide sequence: TGTGCCAGCAGCGCCTCGCCGAGGGCAGATACGCAGTATTTT. The whole variable domain, filled in from reference TRBV7-9 and TRBJ2-3, reads DTGVSQNPRHKITKRGQNVTFRCDPISEHNRLYWYRQTLGQGPEFLTYFQNEAQLEKSRLLSDRFSAERPKGSFSTLEIQRTEQGDSAMYLCASSASPRADTQYFGPGTRLTVL.

In its sample, this clonotype was seen many times. The chain carries TRBV2 and TRBJ2-1, with D possibly being TRBD2 (6 bases). Germline V gene data show CDR1 as SNHLY and CDR2 as FYNNEI. The V and J ends lost 7 bases and 0 bases respectively, with 7 bases between them. The CDR3 totals 13 residues. This chain's CDR3 is CASNGGSYNEQFF. CDR3 sequence (DNA): TGTGCCAGCAACGGGGGCTCCTACAATGAGCAGTTCTTC.

This clonotype was picked up a small number of times. The V and J genes are TRBV19 and TRBJ2-1, with 9 positions matching TRBD1. In germline, CDR1 is LNHDA, CDR2 SQIVND (reference sequence). The CDR3 is 14 amino acids. Losses at the gene ends were 5 bases for V and 7 bases for J; bases not matched to a gene: 6. DNA for the CDR3: TGTGCCAGTAGTTCCCGGGACAGGGAAAATGAGCAGTTCTTC. This sequence encodes CASSSRDRENEQFF.

The chain carries TRBV29-1 and TRBJ2-3; D unclear. Germline lookup yields CDR1 SQVTM and CDR2 ANQGSEA. The CDR3 consists of 13 residues. Between the trimmed V and J ends, which lost 4 bases and 7 bases, there was a span of 15 bases. The CDR3 DNA reads as TGCAGCGTTGGGATCGATGGGGATAATACGCAGTATTTT. Translation gives CSVGIDGDNTQYF.

This clonotype has a count of ten or more. CDR3 sequence: CASSLVQGTEAFF. CDR3 nucleotide sequence: TGTGCCAGCAGCTTAGTCCAGGGGACTGAAGCTTTCTTT. V usage is TRBV11-2 and J usage is TRBJ1-1; possible D gene TRBD1, 6 bases. Deletions cut 1 base from V and 5 bases from J, with 8 bases between. The V gene's germline CDR1 is SGHAT and CDR2 FQNNGV. This CDR3 has 13 residues.

The V and J genes are TRBV6-2 or TRBV6-3 and TRBJ2-3, with 9 bases lining up with TRBD2. V was clipped by 4 bases and J by 2 bases; unmatched bases: 4. This CDR3 has 15 residues. CDR1 is MNHEY and CDR2 is SVGEGT in the germline V gene. The CDR3 DNA reads TGTGCCAGCAGTTCGACTAGCGGCTACACAGATACGCAGTATTTT. Translated: CASSSTSGYTDTQYF.

This clonotype was observed a handful of times. V gene TRBV18 combines with J gene TRBJ2-1, with a weak D call TRBD2 (5 bases). Trimming took 5 bases from V and 2 from J, leaving 13 bases between them. This CDR3 comprises 15 residues. The V gene's germline CDR1 is KGHSH and CDR2 LQKENI. In DNA form, the CDR3 reads TGTGCCAGCTCAACCAGAGGGTCTACCTACAATGAGCAGTTCTTC. It is translated as CASSTRGSTYNEQFF.

This clonotype has at least ten counts. In DNA, the CDR3 is TGTGCCAGCAGCTTGGGTGAGACTAGCGGGGATAAACAAGAGACCCAGTACTTC. Protein: CASSLGETSGDKQETQYF. J is TRBJ2-5 and V is TRBV7-9, with TRBD2 matching 11 bases. CDR3 length: 18 residues. Germline V gives CDR1 SEHNR, CDR2 FQNEAQ (reference sequence). V lost 3 bases to trimming and J lost 2 bases; unmatched junction nucleotides: 11.

The V call is TRBV18, the J call TRBJ2-1, with 9 bases matching TRBD1. Trimming cost V 0 bases and J 6 bases; bases outside gene matches: 3. CDR1 and CDR2 from the germline V gene are KGHSH and LQKENI. The length of the CDR3 is 15 residues. The DNA of the CDR3 is TGTGCCAGCTCACCACCACAGGGGGCGCGCAATGAGCAGTTCTTC. It translates to CASSPPQGARNEQFF. Filled out from reference TRBV18 and TRBJ2-1, the complete variable domain reads NAGVMQNPRHLVRRRGQEARLRCSPMKGHSHVYWYRQLPEEGLKFMVYLQKENIIDESGMPKERFSAEFPKEGPSILRIQQVVRGDSAAYFCASSPPQGARNEQFFGPGTRLTVL.

The J gene is TRBJ1-5, the V gene TRBV28; TRBD1 matches at 8 bases. CDR3 length equals 14 residues. Germline V gene sequence: CDR1 MDHEN, CDR2 SYDVKM. The junction had 5 bases not matched to a gene; V was cut back by 6 bases and J by 4 bases. CDR3 residues: CASRFTGGNQPQHF. The CDR3 DNA follows: TGTGCCAGCAGATTCACAGGGGGTAATCAGCCCCAGCATTTT.

In this sample, this clonotype turned up many times. The gene calls are TRBV20-1 and TRBJ2-3; D unclear. V lost 0 bases and J 4 bases, leaving 11 bases between the germline ends. Germline V gives CDR1 DFQATT, CDR2 SNEGSKA (reference sequence). The CDR3 consists of 14 residues. As DNA, the CDR3 is TGCAGTGCTAGAGACCCTAGGGTTTCAGATACGCAGTATTTT. The encoded protein is CSARDPRVSDTQYF.

This chain connects TRBV12-3 or TRBV12-4 to TRBJ2-1; D is perhaps TRBD1 (6 bases). This CDR3 region has 17 residues. V was trimmed by 0 bases and J by 0 bases, leaving 12 bases between them. The CDR3 reads CASSLALSGHSYNEQFF. Written as DNA, the CDR3 is TGTGCCAGCAGTTTAGCGCTTTCGGGACACTCCTACAATGAGCAGTTCTTC.

This clonotype was picked up many times. V gene TRBV27 combines with J gene TRBJ1-2; a weak D match, TRBD1 (6 bases). Germline V CDR1 and CDR2: MNHEY, SMNVEV (reference sequence). V dropped 3 bases and J dropped 8 bases, with 13 bases sitting between them. This CDR3 comprises 13 residues. This CDR3 is CASSLGGRLGYTF. The DNA for the CDR3 is TGTGCCAGCAGTTTGGGGGGGCGCCTGGGCTACACCTTC.

This clonotype appeared a few times. The chain links TRBV28 to TRBJ2-2; TRBD2 agrees at 7 bases. Trimming removed 1 base from V and 4 bases from J; junction bases left unmatched: 6. Germline loops: CDR1 MDHEN, CDR2 SYDVKM. The CDR3 runs 16 residues. Written as DNA, the CDR3 is TGTGCCAGCAGTTTATTATCGGGCGGGGGCACCGGGGAGCTGTTTTTT. Translating it yields CASSLLSGGGTGELFF.

This clonotype was recorded at least ten times. This chain joins TRBV28 and TRBJ1-2, with 8 positions matching TRBD1. The length of the CDR3 is 14 residues. V was clipped by 6 bases and J by 8 bases; unmatched bases: 11. Germline V gene sequence: CDR1 MDHEN, CDR2 SYDVKM. The DNA of the CDR3 is TGTGCCAGCAGCAGACTGCAGGGGGCGTGGGGCTACACCTTC. It is translated as CASSRLQGAWGYTF.

There are many counts of this clonotype. The CDR3 nucleotides are TGTGCCAGCAGTTTAGCGTTTGGGGGGGCCTACAATGAGCAGTTCTTC. It translates to CASSLAFGGAYNEQFF. This rearrangement joins TRBV12-3 or TRBV12-4 to TRBJ2-1; 7 nucleotides align to TRBD2. The trim removed 0 bases at V and 2 bases at J, leaving 4 bases unmatched. The CDR3 sequence is 16 residues long.

This clonotype was seen more than once but under ten times. The chain has TRBV20-1 and TRBJ2-7; 8 nucleotides match TRBD2. The CDR3 extends over 15 amino acids. With V trimmed by 2 bases and J by 4 bases, 10 bases remained unmatched. CDR1 DFQATT and CDR2 SNEGSKA come from the germline V gene (reference sequence). The CDR3 spells CSARSPGTSIYEQYF. CDR3 sequence (DNA): TGCAGTGCTAGATCCCCCGGGACTAGTATTTACGAGCAGTACTTC.

This clonotype was counted many times. This chain uses TRBV6-2 or TRBV6-3 with TRBJ2-7; 7 nucleotides agree with TRBD2. Germline lookup yields CDR1 MNHEY and CDR2 SVGEGT. The CDR3 length is 14 residues. With 0 bases clipped from V and 2 bases from J, the junction kept 1 base outside the gene matches. CDR3 protein: CASSYSGGTYEQYF. The CDR3 DNA reads TGTGCCAGCAGTTACTCGGGAGGGACCTACGAGCAGTACTTC.

This clonotype was counted many times. The gene calls are TRBV2 and TRBJ2-2; a possible D gene is TRBD1 (5 bases). This CDR3 has 16 amino acids. V was trimmed by 7 bases and J by 5 bases, leaving 20 bases between them. CDR1 is SNHLY and CDR2 is FYNNEI in the germline V gene. CDR3 region: CASKRLHTGGTGELFF. In DNA form, the CDR3 reads TGTGCCAGCAAGAGACTCCATACAGGTGGGACCGGGGAGCTGTTTTTT.

The rearrangement uses TRBV5-1 and TRBJ2-3; D remains ambiguous. Germline CDR1 SGHRS, CDR2 YFSETQ. Between the trimmed V and J ends, which lost 1 base and 4 bases, there was a span of 7 bases. The CDR3 spans 13 residues. The CDR3 protein is CASSLFGPDTQYF. The CDR3 coding sequence is TGCGCCAGCAGCTTGTTCGGTCCAGATACGCAGTATTTT.

This clonotype has a count of ten or more. The chain recombines TRBV7-9 with TRBJ2-7, with D perhaps TRBD1 or TRBD2 (5 bases each). The CDR3 runs to 14 residues. The germline V gene encodes CDR1 SEHNR and CDR2 FQNEAQ (reference sequence). Deletions cut 3 bases from V and 6 bases from J, with 15 bases between. CDR3 in DNA: TGTGCCAGCAGCTTGACAGCGGACTCCGGCGAGCAGTACTTC. Amino acids: CASSLTADSGEQYF. The variable domain in full, with the rest retrieved from reference TRBV7-9 and TRBJ2-7, is DTGVSQNPRHKITKRGQNVTFRCDPISEHNRLYWYRQTLGQGPEFLTYFQNEAQLEKSRLLSDRFSAERPKGSFSTLEIQRTEQGDSAMYLCASSLTADSGEQYFGPGTRLTVT.

With regard to this clonotype: A far larger clone lies a single base away; this is likely a read error. CDR3 nucleotides: TGTGCCAGCAGCTTGAAAGGACAGGGGCGAGAAGAGACCCAGTACTTC. Translated, it gives CASSLKGQGREETQYF. V gene TRBV11-2 combines with J gene TRBJ2-5, with 9 bases that match TRBD1. The V segment lost 3 bases and the J segment 3 bases; nucleotides outside the gene matches: 8. The germline V gene encodes CDR1 SGHAT and CDR2 FQNNGV. CDR3 length: 16 amino acids.